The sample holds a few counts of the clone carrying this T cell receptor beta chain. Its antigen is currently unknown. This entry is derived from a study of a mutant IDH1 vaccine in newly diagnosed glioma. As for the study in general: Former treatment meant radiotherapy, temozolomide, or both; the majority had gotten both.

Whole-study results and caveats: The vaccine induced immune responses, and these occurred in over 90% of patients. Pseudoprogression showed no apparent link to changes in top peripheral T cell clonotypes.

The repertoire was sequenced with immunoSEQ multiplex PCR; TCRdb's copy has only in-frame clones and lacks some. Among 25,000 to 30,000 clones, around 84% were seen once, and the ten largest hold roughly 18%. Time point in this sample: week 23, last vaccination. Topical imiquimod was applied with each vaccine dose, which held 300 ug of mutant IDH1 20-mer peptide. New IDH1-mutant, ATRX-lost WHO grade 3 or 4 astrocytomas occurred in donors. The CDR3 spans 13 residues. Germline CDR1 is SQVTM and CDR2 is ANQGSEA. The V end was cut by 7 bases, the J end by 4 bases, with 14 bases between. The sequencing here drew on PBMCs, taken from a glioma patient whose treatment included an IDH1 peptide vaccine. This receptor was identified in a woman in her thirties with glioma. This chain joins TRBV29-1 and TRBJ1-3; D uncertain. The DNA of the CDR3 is TGCAGCGCTCGGCAGGTACGAGGAAACACCATATATTTT. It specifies CSARQVRGNTIYF. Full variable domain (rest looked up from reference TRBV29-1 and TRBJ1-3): SAVISQKPSRDICQRGTSLTIQCQVDSQVTMMFWYRQQPGQSLTLIATANQGSEATYESGFVIDKFPISRPNLTFSTLTVSNMSPEDSSIYLCSARQVRGNTIYFGEGSWLTVV.